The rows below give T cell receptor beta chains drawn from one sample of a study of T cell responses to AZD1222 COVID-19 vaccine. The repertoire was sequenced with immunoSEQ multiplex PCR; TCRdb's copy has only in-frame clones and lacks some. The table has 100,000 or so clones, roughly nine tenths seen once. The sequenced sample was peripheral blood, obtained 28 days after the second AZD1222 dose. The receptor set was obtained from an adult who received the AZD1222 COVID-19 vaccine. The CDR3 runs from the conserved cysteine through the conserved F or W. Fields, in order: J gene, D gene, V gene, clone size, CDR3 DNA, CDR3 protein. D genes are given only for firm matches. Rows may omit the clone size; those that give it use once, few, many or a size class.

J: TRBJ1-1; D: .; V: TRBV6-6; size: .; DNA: TGTGCCAGCAGCTTGACAGGGAACACTGAAGCTTTCTTT; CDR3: CASSLTGNTEAFF
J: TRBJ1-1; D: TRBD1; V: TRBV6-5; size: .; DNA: TGTGCCAGCAGTTGGCGGACAGGGGTGAACACTGAAGCTTTCTTT; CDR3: CASSWRTGVNTEAFF
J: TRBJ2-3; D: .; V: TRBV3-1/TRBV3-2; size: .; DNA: TGTGCCAGCAGCCAAGATGGACGGAGGGCAGATACGCAGTATTTT; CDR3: CASSQDGRRADTQYF
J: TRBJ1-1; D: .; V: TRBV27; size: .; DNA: TGTGCCAGCAGACCCCCCACGACAGGTCCGAACACTGAAGCTTTCTTT; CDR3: CASRPPTTGPNTEAFF
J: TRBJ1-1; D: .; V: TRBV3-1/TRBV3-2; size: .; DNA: TGTGCCAGCAGCCAGAGGACTCGGACGGCGAAAACGGTGTTGTTGGCTTTCTTT; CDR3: CASSQRTRTAKTVLLAFF
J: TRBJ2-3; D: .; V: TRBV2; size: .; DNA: TGTGCCAGCAGTGACCAAGGGGGTAGCACAGATACGCAGTATTTT; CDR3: CASSDQGGSTDTQYF
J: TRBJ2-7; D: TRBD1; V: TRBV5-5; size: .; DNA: TGTGCCAGCAGCAACCAGGGGGCGTACGAGCAGTACTTC; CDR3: CASSNQGAYEQYF
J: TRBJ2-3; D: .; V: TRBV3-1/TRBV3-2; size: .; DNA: TGTGCCAGCAGTCAAACTAGGGCAGATACGCAGTATTTT; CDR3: CASSQTRADTQYF
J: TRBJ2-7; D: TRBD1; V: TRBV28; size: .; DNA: TGTGCCAGCAGTCTCCCGGACAGGGTGAGCGAGCAGTACTTC; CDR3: CASSLPDRVSEQYF
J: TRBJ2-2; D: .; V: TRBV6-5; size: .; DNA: TGTGCCAGCGGGCGCCAGCATGGCACCGGGGAGCTGTTTTTT; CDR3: CASGRQHGTGELFF
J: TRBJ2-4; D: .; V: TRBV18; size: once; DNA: TGTGCCAGCTCACCACTCGAGACAGAGGGAGTGCTAGCCAAAAACATTCAGTACTTC; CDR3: CASSPLETEGVLAKNIQYF
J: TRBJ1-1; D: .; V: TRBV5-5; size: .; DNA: TGTGCCAGCAGCTTTACAGAGGTGAACACTGAAGCTTTCTTT; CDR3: CASSFTEVNTEAFF
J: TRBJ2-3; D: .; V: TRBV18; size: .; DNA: TGTGCCAGCTCACCTCTCCCTATAGTGACAGATACGCAGTATTTT; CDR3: CASSPLPIVTDTQYF
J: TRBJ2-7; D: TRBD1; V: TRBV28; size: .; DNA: TGTGCCAGCAGACGGACAGGTATCTCCTACGAGCAGTACTTC; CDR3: CASRRTGISYEQYF
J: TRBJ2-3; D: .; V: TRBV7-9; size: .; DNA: TGTGCCAGCACCTGGAGGACCTCCGAAGATACGCAGTATTTT; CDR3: CASTWRTSEDTQYF
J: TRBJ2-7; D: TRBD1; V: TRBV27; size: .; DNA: TGTGCCAGCAGTTTAGTCGGGACAGAGAACTACGAGCAGTACTTC; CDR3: CASSLVGTENYEQYF
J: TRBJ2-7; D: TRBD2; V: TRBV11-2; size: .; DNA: TGTGCCAGCAGCCCTACTAGCGGGAGCCCCCTCGAGCAGTACTTC; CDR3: CASSPTSGSPLEQYF
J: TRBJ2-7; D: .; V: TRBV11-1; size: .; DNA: TGTGCCAGCAGCAGCTTCCCCCGCCTGGGCTACGAGCAGTACTTC; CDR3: CASSSFPRLGYEQYF
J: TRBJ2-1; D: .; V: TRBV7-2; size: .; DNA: TGTGCCAGCAGCTTAGGGCCTAGCCCCAATGAGCAGTTCTTC; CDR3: CASSLGPSPNEQFF
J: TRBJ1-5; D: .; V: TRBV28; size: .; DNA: TGTGCCAGCAGTCGACAGGTAACTAGCAATCAGCCCCAGCATTTT; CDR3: CASSRQVTSNQPQHF
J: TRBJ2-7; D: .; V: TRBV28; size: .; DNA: TGTGCCAGCAGTTTATTGCAGGGAACCTCCGAGCAGTACTTC; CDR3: CASSLLQGTSEQYF
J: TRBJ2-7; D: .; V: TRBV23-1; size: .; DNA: TGCGCCAGCACCGCAAAGCAGTACTTC; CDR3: CASTAKQYF
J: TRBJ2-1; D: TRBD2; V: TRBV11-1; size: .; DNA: TGTGCCAGCAGCTTAGAGCCGGGGGGGCCAGTGGATGAGCAGTTCTTC; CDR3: CASSLEPGGPVDEQFF
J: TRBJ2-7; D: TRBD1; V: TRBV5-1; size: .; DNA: TGCGCCAGCAGCTTGACCAGGGGGCTAAACGAGCAGTACTTC; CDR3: CASSLTRGLNEQYF
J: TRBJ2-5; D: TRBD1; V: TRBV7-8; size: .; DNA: TGTGCCAGCAGCCCTGACAGGGTTCATACAGAGACCCAGTACTTC; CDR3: CASSPDRVHTETQYF
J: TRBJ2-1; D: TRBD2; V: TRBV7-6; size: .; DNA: TGTGCCAGCAGCTTATCGACTAGCGGGATCGGGAATGAGCAGTTCTTC; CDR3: CASSLSTSGIGNEQFF
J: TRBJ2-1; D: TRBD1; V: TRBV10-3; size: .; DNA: TGTGCCATCGGGAGTCAAGGGACAGGGCACAATGAGCAGTTCTTC; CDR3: CAIGSQGTGHNEQFF
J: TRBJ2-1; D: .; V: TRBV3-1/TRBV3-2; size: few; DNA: TGTGCCAGCAGCCAAGGGAGGGGGACCGCAGGTGAGCAGTTCTTC; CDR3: CASSQGRGTAGEQFF
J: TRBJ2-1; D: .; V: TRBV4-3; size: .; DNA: TGCGCCAGCAGCCAAGGCATGGGGGCGCCGAGCAATGAGCAGTTCTTC; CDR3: CASSQGMGAPSNEQFF